What follows describes a single TCR beta chain. Antigen specificity is unknown. This specimen comes from a study of T cell responses to AZD1222 COVID-19 vaccine. Clones were read by immunoSEQ multiplex PCR, and TCRdb kept only the in-frame ones, dropping some. The sample holds 75,000 to 95,000 clones, about nine tenths seen once. General study findings and limits: The donor cohort was predominantly white British with a female majority, and clonal diversity may have been underestimated. Spike-spanning, vaccine-associated CD4 TCRs were dominant at 160-218 and 743-854. Seropositive AZD1222 recipients at baseline numbered only 5 or 6.

V was trimmed by 2 bases and J by 5 bases, leaving 18 bases between them. CDR1 and CDR2 (germline): MNHNS, SASEGT. CDR3 length equals 16 residues. The rearrangement uses TRBV6-1 and TRBJ1-1, with a possible D match to TRBD1 (6 bases). The specimen was peripheral blood, collected 28 days after the second dose of the MenACWY control vaccine. The source is an adult who received the MenACWY meningococcal vaccine as a control. CDR3 sequence: CASSEPTGRISTEAFF. The CDR3 nucleotides are TGTGCCAGCAGTGAACCGACAGGAAGAATTTCGACTGAAGCTTTCTTT.